This T cell receptor (beta chain) appears in the sequencing data of a study of cytomegalovirus exposure and HLA in healthy donors. Whole-study findings and limits: As a later analysis revealed, most CMV-associated TCR beta chains appeared HLA-restricted. Listed as cytomegalovirus-associated were over 150 TCR beta chains. Analyzed later, association rates of TCRs varied across HLA loci, with DRB1 most and HLA-C fewest.

Primers for the PCR totalled 60 Vbeta and 13 Jbeta. Study processing details: It was a later analysis that counted tens of millions of unique TCR beta chains, of which some 12 million were shared. Sequenced by immunoSEQ multiplex PCR; TCRdb stores in-frame clones only, minus some. The V and J calls and clone size come from that table; D and trimming were worked out from the DNA. Of some 90,000 clones listed, 81% are singletons. Germline assignment: CDR1 SGHRS and CDR2 YFSETQ. The CDR3 length is 13 residues. V was clipped by 7 bases and J by 7 bases, with 15 bases between them. About this clone: Its antigen is unidentified.

The receptor was isolated from a man in his forties in good health and CMV-seronegative. The rearrangement uses TRBV5-1 and TRBJ2-1; tentative D call: TRBD2 (6 bases). Sequenced sample: PBMCs. CDR3 sequence reads: CASFSTGGNEQFF. The DNA for the CDR3 is TGCGCCAGCTTCTCTACCGGGGGAAATGAGCAGTTCTTC.